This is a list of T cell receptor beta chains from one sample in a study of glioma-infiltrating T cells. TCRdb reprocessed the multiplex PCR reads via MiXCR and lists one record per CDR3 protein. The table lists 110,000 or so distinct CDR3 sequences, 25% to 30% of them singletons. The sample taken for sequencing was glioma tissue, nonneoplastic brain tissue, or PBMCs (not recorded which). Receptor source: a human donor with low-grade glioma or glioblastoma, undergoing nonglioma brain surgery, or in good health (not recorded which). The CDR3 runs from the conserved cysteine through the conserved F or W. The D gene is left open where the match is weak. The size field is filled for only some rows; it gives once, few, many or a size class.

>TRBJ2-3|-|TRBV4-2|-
CASSQEVTGAGDTQYF
TGTGCCAGCAGCCAAGAAGTCACGGGGGCAGGGGATACGCAGTATTTT
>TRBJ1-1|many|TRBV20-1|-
CSARGGAGTEAFF
TGCAGTGCTAGAGGGGGGGCAGGCACTGAAGCTTTCTTT
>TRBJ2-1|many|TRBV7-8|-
CASSPLGVGSNEQFF
TGTGCCAGCAGCCCCTTGGGAGTCGGAAGCAATGAGCAGTTCTTC
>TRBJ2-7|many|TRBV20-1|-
CSAPSPQGPYEQYF
TGCAGTGCCCCCTCCCCCCAGGGACCCTACGAGCAGTACTTC
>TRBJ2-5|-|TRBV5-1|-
CASSFSTSETQYF
TGCGCCAGCAGCTTCTCGACCTCGGAGACCCAGTACTTC
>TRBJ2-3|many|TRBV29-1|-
CSVPRDTQYF
TGCAGCGTTCCCCGAGATACGCAGTATTTT
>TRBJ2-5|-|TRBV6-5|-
CASSSSGTQYF
TGTGCCAGCAGTTCCTCCGGGACCCAGTACTTC
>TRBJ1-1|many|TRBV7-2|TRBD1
CASSLGDRRNTEAFF
TGTGCCAGCAGCTTAGGGGACAGGCGGAACACTGAAGCTTTCTTT
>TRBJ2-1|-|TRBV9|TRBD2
CASRVGLADYNEQFF
TGTGCCAGCAGAGTAGGCCTAGCGGATTACAATGAGCAGTTCTTC
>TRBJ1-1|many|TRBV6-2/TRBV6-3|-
CASSYKGPYLTEAFF
TGTGCCAGCAGTTACAAGGGACCGTATCTCACTGAAGCTTTCTTT
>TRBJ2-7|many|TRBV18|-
CASSPPYRVSYEQYF
TGTGCCAGCTCACCACCCTATCGGGTCTCCTACGAGCAGTACTTC
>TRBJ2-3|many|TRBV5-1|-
CASSLTVTDTQYF
TGCGCCAGCAGCTTGACTGTCACAGATACGCAGTATTTT
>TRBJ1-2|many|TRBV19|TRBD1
CASSPDRGAYGYTF
TGTGCCAGTAGTCCGGACAGGGGTGCCTATGGCTACACCTTC
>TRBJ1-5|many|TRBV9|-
CASSVGGSGNQPQHF
TGTGCCAGCAGCGTAGGAGGGTCTGGCAATCAGCCCCAGCATTTT
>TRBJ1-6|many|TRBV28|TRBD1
CASNKDRERNSPLHF
TGTGCCAGCAATAAGGACAGGGAGAGGAATTCACCCCTCCACTTT
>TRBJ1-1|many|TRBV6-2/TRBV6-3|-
CASSYSNGETEAFF
TGTGCCAGCAGTTACTCGAATGGGGAGACTGAAGCTTTCTTT